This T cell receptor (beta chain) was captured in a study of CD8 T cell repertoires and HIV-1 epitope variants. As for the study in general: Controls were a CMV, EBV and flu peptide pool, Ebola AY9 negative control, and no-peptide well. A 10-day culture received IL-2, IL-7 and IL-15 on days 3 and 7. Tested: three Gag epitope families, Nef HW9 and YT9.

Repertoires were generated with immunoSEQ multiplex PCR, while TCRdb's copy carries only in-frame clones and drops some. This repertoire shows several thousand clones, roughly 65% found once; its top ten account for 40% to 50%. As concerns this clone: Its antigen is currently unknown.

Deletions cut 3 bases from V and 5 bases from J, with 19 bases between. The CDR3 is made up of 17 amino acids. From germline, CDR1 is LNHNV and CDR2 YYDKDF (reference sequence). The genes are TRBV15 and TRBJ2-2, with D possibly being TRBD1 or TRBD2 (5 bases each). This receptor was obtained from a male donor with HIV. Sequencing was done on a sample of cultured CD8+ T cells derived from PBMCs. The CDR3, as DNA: TGTGCCACCAGCAGTACCTCAAGGGGAGTGACGACCGGGGAGCTGTTTTTT. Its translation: CATSSTSRGVTTGELFF. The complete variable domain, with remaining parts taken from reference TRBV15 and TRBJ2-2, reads DAMVIQNPRYQVTQFGKPVTLSCSQTLNHNVMYWYQQKSSQAPKLLFHYYDKDFNNEADTPDNFQSRRPNTSFCFLDIRSPGLGDTAMYLCATSSTSRGVTTGELFFGEGSRLTVL.